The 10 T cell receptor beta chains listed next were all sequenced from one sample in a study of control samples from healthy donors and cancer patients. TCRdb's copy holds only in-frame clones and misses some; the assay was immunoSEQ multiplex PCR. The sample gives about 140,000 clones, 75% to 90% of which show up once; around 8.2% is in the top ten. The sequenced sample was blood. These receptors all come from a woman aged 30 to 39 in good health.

This chain's CDR3 is CASSVDRESSYEQYF. The CDR3 DNA is TGTGCCAGCAGCGTAGACAGGGAGAGCTCCTACGAGCAGTACTTC. The gene calls are TRBV5-5 and TRBJ2-7, with 7 bases that match TRBD1. This CDR3 has 15 residues. Germline values: CDR1 SGHKS, CDR2 YYEKEE (reference sequence). The J segment lost 0 bases and the V segment lost 4 bases, leaving 7 bases of the junction unmatched.

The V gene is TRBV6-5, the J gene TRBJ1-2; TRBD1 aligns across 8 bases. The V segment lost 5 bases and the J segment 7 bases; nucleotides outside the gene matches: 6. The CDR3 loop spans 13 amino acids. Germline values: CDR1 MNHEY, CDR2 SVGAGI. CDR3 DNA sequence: TGTGCCAGCAGTCAGACAGGGGTGGCTGGCTACACCTTC. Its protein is CASSQTGVAGYTF.

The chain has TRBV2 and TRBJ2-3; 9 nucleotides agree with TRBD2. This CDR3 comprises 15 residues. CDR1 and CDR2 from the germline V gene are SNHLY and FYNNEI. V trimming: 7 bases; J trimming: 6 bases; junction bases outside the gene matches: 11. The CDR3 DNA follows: TGTGCCAGCACCCCCCTAGGACTAGCGATGGATACGCAGTATTTT. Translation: CASTPLGLAMDTQYF. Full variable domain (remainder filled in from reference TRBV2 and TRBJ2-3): EPEVTQTPSHQVTQMGQEVILRCVPISNHLYFYWYRQILGQKVEFLVSFYNNEISEKSEIFDDQFSVERPDGSNFTLKIRSTKLEDSAMYFCASTPLGLAMDTQYFGPGTRLTVL.

The CDR3 DNA sequence: TGTGCCAGCTCCGAAGGACAGAATAATGAAAAACTGTTTTTT. This codes for CASSEGQNNEKLFF. The chain carries TRBV18 and TRBJ1-4, with D maybe TRBD1 (6 bases). V was cut by 6 bases and J by 4 bases, with 12 bases left in between. The V gene's germline CDR1 is KGHSH and CDR2 LQKENI. There are 14 residues in the CDR3.

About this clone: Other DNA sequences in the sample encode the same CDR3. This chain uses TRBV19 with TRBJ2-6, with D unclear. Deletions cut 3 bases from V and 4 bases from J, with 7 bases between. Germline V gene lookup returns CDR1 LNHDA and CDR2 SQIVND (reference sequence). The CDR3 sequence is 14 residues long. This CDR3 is CASSIGSGANVLTF. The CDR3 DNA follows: TGTGCCAGTAGTATCGGGTCCGGGGCCAACGTCCTGACTTTC.

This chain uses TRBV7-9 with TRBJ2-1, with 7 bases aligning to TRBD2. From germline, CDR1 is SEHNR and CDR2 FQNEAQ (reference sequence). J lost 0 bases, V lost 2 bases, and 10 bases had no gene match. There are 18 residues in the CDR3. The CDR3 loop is CASSLRSGGSGSYNEQFF. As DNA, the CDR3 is TGTGCCAGCAGCTTAAGGTCGGGCGGGAGCGGCTCCTACAATGAGCAGTTCTTC.

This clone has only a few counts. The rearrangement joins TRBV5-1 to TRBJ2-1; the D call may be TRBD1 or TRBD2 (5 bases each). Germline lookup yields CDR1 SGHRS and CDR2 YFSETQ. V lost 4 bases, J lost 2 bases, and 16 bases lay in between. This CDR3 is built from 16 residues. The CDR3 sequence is CASSQSGTQPYNEQFF. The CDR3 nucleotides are TGCGCCAGCAGCCAATCCGGGACCCAGCCCTACAATGAGCAGTTCTTC.

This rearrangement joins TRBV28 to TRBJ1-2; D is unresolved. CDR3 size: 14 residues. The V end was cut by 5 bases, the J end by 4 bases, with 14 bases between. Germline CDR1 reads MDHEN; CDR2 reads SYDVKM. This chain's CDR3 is CASSPAPVPYGYTF. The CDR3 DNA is TGTGCCAGCAGTCCTGCCCCGGTGCCCTATGGCTACACCTTC.

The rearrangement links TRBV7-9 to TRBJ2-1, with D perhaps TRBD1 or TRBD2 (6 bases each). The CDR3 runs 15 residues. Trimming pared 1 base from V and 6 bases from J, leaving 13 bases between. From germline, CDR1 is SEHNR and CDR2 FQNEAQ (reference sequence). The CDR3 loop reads CASSLGVGGGNEQFF. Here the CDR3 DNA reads TGTGCCAGCAGCTTAGGGGTAGGAGGGGGCAATGAGCAGTTCTTC.

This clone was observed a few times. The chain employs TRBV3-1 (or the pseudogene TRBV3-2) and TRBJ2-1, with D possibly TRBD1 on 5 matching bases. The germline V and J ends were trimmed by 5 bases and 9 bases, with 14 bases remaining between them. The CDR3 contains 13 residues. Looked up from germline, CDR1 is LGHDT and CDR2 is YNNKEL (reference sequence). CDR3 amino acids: CASSSTPGSEQFF. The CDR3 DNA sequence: TGTGCCAGCAGCTCTACGCCAGGGTCTGAGCAGTTCTTC.